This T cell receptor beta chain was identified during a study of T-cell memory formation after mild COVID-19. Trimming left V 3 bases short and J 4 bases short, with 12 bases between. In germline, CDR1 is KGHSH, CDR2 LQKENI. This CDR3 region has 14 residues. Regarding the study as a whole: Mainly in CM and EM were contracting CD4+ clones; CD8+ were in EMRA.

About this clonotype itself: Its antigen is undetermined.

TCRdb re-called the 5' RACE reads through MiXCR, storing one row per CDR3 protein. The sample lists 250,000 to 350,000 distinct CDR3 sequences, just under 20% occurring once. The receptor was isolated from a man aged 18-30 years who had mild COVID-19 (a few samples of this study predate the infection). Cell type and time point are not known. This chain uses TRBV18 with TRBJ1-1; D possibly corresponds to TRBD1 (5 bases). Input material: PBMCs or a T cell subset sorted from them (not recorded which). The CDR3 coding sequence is TGTGCCAGCTCACCCGGCGGGGGGGGCACTGAAGCTTTCTTT. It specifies CASSPGGGGTEAFF.